These 2 T cell receptor beta chains were sequenced from one sample in a study of T cell responses to AZD1222 COVID-19 vaccine (dated by TCRdb to the early 2020s). The sample's time point label, decoded: baseline before first vaccination. The treatment or condition tag for this specimen amounts to: meningococcal conjugate vaccine given as trial control. The library was built by means of the immunoSEQ multiplex PCR assay. The source is immuneACCESS, and TCRdb retained only in-frame sequences with V and J called. Part of the clones is not carried over; for the studies checked, unresolved V genes explain less than half of this, and the remainder is unexplained. The sample table holds some 80,000 clones, of which roughly 87% were seen once. The ten largest clones capture approximately 5.4% of the sample. The material was peripheral blood, obtained on day 0 of MenACWY control vaccination. These receptors were obtained from an adult in good health.

This chain connects TRBV28 to TRBJ1-1, with a weak D call TRBD1 (6 bases). V was clipped by 4 bases and J by 7 bases, with 10 bases between them. Germline assignment: CDR1 MDHEN and CDR2 SYDVKM. The CDR3 sequence is 12 residues long. In nucleotides, the CDR3 is TGTGCCAGCAGTTCATGGACAGATGAAGCTTTCTTT. It specifies CASSSWTDEAFF. The entire variable domain, with the rest obtained from reference TRBV28 and TRBJ1-1, is as follows: DVKVTQSSRYLVKRTGEKVFLECVQDMDHENMFWYRQDPGLGLRLIYFSYDVKMKEKGDIPEGYSVSREKKERFSLILESASTNQTSMYLCASSSWTDEAFFGQGTRLTVV.

V usage is TRBV28 and J usage is TRBJ2-7; possibly TRBD2 for D (6 bases). Germline CDR1 MDHEN, CDR2 SYDVKM. The CDR3 is 16 amino acids. Trimming pared 1 base from V and 0 bases from J, leaving 13 bases between. The CDR3 spells CASSLYSGGSSYEQYF. The CDR3, as DNA: TGTGCCAGCAGTTTATATAGCGGAGGAAGCTCCTACGAGCAGTACTTC.